Shown below are 30 T cell receptor beta chains from a single sample sequenced in a study of regulatory T cells in long-lasting Graves disease. The time point was: persistent/refractory GD, antithyroid drugs over 5 years with positive TRAb. PBMC-extracted RNA yielded the TCR library. Investigators prepared the TCR beta libraries by applying iRepertoire HTBI primers and Arm-PCR of CDR3 regions. TCRdb re-derived calls from the multiplex PCR reads in MiXCR, one entry per CDR3 protein. The table shows 400,000 to 500,000 distinct CDR3 sequences, with roughly a fifth occurring only once. The specimen was peripheral blood mononuclear cells (PBMCs), collected when the disease was refractory, from a patient treated with antithyroid drugs. The source is a female donor with Graves disease.

The chain combines TRBV5-1 with TRBJ2-7, with TRBD1 identical over 9 bases. The V gene end was trimmed by 3 bases and the J gene end by 6 bases; junction bases not matched to a gene: 4. The germline V gene encodes CDR1 SGHRS and CDR2 YFSETQ. The CDR3 is 13 residues long. CDR3 sequence reads: CASSYGTGSEQYF. The CDR3 DNA follows: TGCGCCAGCAGCTATGGGACAGGGTCCGAGCAGTACTTC.

This clonotype showed up many times. The chain couples TRBV6-1 to TRBJ2-7; D may correspond to TRBD1 or TRBD2 (5 bases each). Germline V CDR1 and CDR2: MNHNS, SASEGT. Deletions cut 5 bases from V and 5 bases from J, with 13 bases between. The CDR3 consists of 13 residues. The CDR3 protein is CASSTGSGNEQYF. The CDR3, as DNA: TGTGCCAGCAGTACGGGATCAGGGAACGAGCAGTACTTC.

This clonotype was picked up many times. The rearrangement uses TRBV2 and TRBJ2-7; TRBD2 matches 8 bases. V lost 0 bases, J lost 3 bases, and 10 bases stayed unmatched. CDR1 is SNHLY, CDR2 FYNNEI, per germline. There are 17 residues in the CDR3. CDR3 in DNA: TGTGCCAGCAGTGAAGCGTTCGGGGGGGGCGCGAGCTACGAGCAGTACTTC. It encodes CASSEAFGGGASYEQYF. Together with reference TRBV2 and TRBJ2-7, the CDR3 gives the full variable domain: EPEVTQTPSHQVTQMGQEVILRCVPISNHLYFYWYRQILGQKVEFLVSFYNNEISEKSEIFDDQFSVERPDGSNFTLKIRSTKLEDSAMYFCASSEAFGGGASYEQYFGPGTRLTVT.

The CDR3 sequence: CASSPPGGRGYNEQFF. The CDR3 DNA follows: TGTGCCAGCAGCCCCCCCGGCGGGAGAGGCTACAATGAGCAGTTCTTC. The chain employs TRBV7-2 and TRBJ2-1; 7 nucleotides match TRBD2. The CDR3 covers 16 residues. Germline V gene sequence: CDR1 SGHTA, CDR2 FQGNSA. With 5 bases clipped from V and 3 bases from J, the junction kept 10 bases outside the gene matches.

The chain is built from TRBV7-2 and TRBJ2-7; D may be TRBD2 (6 bases). Trimming left V 3 bases short and J 3 bases short, with 21 bases between. This CDR3 is built from 17 residues. The germline V gene encodes CDR1 SGHTA and CDR2 FQGNSA. This CDR3 reads CASSFSSVAAGGYEQYF. CDR3 bases: TGTGCCAGCAGCTTTTCCTCGGTAGCGGCCGGCGGCTACGAGCAGTACTTC.

In this sample, this clonotype turned up a few times. The genes are TRBV5-1 and TRBJ2-7; TRBD1 matches 10 bases. V lost 4 bases to trimming and J lost 2 bases; unmatched junction nucleotides: 6. Per germline, CDR1 SGHRS and CDR2 YFSETQ. The CDR3 is 15 amino acids. Here the CDR3 reads CASSIGQGEAYEQYF. CDR3 sequence (DNA): TGCGCCAGCAGCATTGGACAGGGGGAAGCCTACGAGCAGTACTTC.

This chain joins TRBV28 and TRBJ2-1; a possible D gene is TRBD1 (6 bases). This CDR3 is 15 amino acids long. The V end lost 4 bases, the J end lost 7 bases, and 17 bases lay between the germline ends. Looked up from germline, CDR1 is MDHEN and CDR2 is SYDVKM. For the CDR3, the DNA is TGTGCCAGCAGTTCGTCCCCACAGGGAACGAATGAGCAGTTCTTC. Its protein product is CASSSSPQGTNEQFF.

This clonotype was counted a few times. The chain has TRBV5-5 and TRBJ1-1; D is unclear. The germline V and J ends were trimmed by 3 bases and 1 base, with 7 bases remaining between them. This CDR3 region has 13 residues. Looked up from germline, CDR1 is SGHKS and CDR2 is YYEKEE (reference sequence). The CDR3 bases are TGTGCCAGCAGCTACACGTCGAACACTGAAGCTTTCTTT. Its translation is CASSYTSNTEAFF.

This clonotype was picked up a small number of times. V is TRBV6-1 and J is TRBJ1-4; 8 nucleotides line up with TRBD1. Germline CDR1 and CDR2: MNHNS and SASEGT. This CDR3 spans 14 amino acids. With 5 bases clipped from V and 6 bases from J, the junction kept 5 bases outside the gene matches. The CDR3 spells CASSKTGVDEKLFF. The CDR3 DNA sequence: TGTGCCAGCAGTAAGACAGGGGTGGATGAAAAACTGTTTTTT.

At least ten counts were recorded for this clonotype. The V call is TRBV6-5, the J call TRBJ2-7, with D maybe TRBD1 (6 bases). Trimming removed 2 bases from V and 5 bases from J, with 19 bases in between. CDR3 size: 16 residues. Germline values: CDR1 MNHEY, CDR2 SVGAGI. For the CDR3, the DNA is TGTGCCAGCAGTTACACACGAGGGGGATTGAGTCACGAGCAGTACTTC. Its protein product is CASSYTRGGLSHEQYF.

The V and J genes are TRBV12-3 or TRBV12-4 and TRBJ2-1, with a tentative D call TRBD2 (5 bases). This CDR3 spans 14 amino acids. With 5 bases removed from V and 8 bases from J, the gap between germline ends came to 16 bases. CDR3 sequence reads: CASSRPGVGDEQFF. The CDR3 coding sequence is TGTGCCAGCAGTCGGCCCGGGGTGGGCGATGAGCAGTTCTTC.

This clonotype has ten or more counts. The chain uses TRBV15 and TRBJ1-2; D is uncertain. Trimming pared 0 bases from V and 6 bases from J, leaving 8 bases between. The CDR3 extends over 13 amino acids. Germline CDR1 reads LNHNV; CDR2 reads YYDKDF (reference sequence). The CDR3, as DNA: TGTGCCACCAGCAGAGATTGGGTCGATGGCTACACCTTC. This gives the protein CATSRDWVDGYTF.

The chain combines TRBV2 with TRBJ2-1; TRBD2 agrees at 9 bases. CDR1 and CDR2 (germline): SNHLY, FYNNEI. V dropped 2 bases and J dropped 7; count of bases not matched to a gene: 12. The CDR3 has 17 residues. CDR3 coding DNA: TGTGCCAGCAGTGAACGAGGGACTAGCCGCCTAAGGAATGAGCAGTTCTTC. Its translation is CASSERGTSRLRNEQFF.

The rearrangement joins TRBV2 to TRBJ2-7; TRBD1 matches 10 bases. The CDR3 totals 14 residues. Germline values: CDR1 SNHLY, CDR2 FYNNEI. V lost 11 bases to trimming and J lost 0 bases; unmatched junction nucleotides: 7. CDR3 sequence (DNA): TGTGCCCGAGGGGGACAGGGGCGCTCCTACGAGCAGTACTTC. Residues: CARGGQGRSYEQYF. Looking up the rest from reference TRBV2 and TRBJ2-7 gives the full variable domain: EPEVTQTPSHQVTQMGQEVILRCVPISNHLYFYWYRQILGQKVEFLVSFYNNEISEKSEIFDDQFSVERPDGSNFTLKIRSTKLEDSAMYFCARGGQGRSYEQYFGPGTRLTVT.

The sample holds a few counts of this clonotype. The chain has TRBV19 and TRBJ2-2; 8 nucleotides agree with TRBD1. The V segment lost 5 bases and the J segment 0 bases; nucleotides outside the gene matches: 5. Germline loops: CDR1 LNHDA, CDR2 SQIVND (reference sequence). This CDR3 is 16 amino acids long. CDR3 amino acids: CASSADRDANTGELFF. The CDR3 region has the DNA TGTGCCAGTAGTGCGGACAGGGATGCGAACACCGGGGAGCTGTTTTTT. The variable domain in full, with the rest retrieved from reference TRBV19 and TRBJ2-2, is DGGITQSPKYLFRKEGQNVTLSCEQNLNHDAMYWYRQDPGQGLRLIYYSQIVNDFQKGDIAEGYSVSREKKESFPLTVTSAQKNPTAFYLCASSADRDANTGELFFGEGSRLTVL.

V is TRBV19 and J is TRBJ1-6, with D uncertain. The ends were cut back, 4 bases at V and 5 bases at J, with 12 bases in the middle. The germline gives CDR1 LNHDA, CDR2 SQIVND (reference sequence). This CDR3 has 15 residues. In DNA, the CDR3 is TGTGCCAGTAGTAACGCGGGTGCTAATAATTCACCCCTCCACTTT. Translation gives CASSNAGANNSPLHF.

Many counts were recorded for this clonotype. The V and J genes are TRBV29-1 and TRBJ2-7, with TRBD1 matching 10 bases. The germline V gene encodes CDR1 SQVTM and CDR2 ANQGSEA. The CDR3 is 14 residues long. V dropped 4 bases and J dropped 1; count of bases not matched to a gene: 4. In DNA form, the CDR3 reads TGCAGCGTTGCCCGGGACAGGGGTTCCTACGAGCAGTACTTC. Protein: CSVARDRGSYEQYF.

CDR3 residues: CASISRRIGTGSPNTEAFF. CDR3 nucleotides: TGTGCCAGCATAAGTCGGAGGATCGGGACAGGGAGCCCGAACACTGAAGCTTTCTTT. This rearrangement joins TRBV6-1 to TRBJ1-1; 9 bases line up with TRBD1. Per the germline V gene, CDR1 is MNHNS and CDR2 is SASEGT. V was pared by 7 bases and J by 1 base, with 19 bases of the junction left unmatched. CDR3 length equals 19 residues.

In this sample, this clonotype turned up many times. V usage is TRBV28 and J usage is TRBJ2-7; the match to TRBD1 covers 7 bases. Germline trimming cut 7 bases from V and 1 base from J; bases unmatched to any gene: 1. From germline, CDR1 is MDHEN and CDR2 SYDVKM. CDR3 length: 12 amino acids. DNA of the CDR3: TGTGCCAGCACCAGGGGGTCCTACGAGCAGTACTTC. It is translated as CASTRGSYEQYF.

This clonotype was picked up many times. CDR3 region: CASSLARGLRSGANVLTF. The CDR3 region has the DNA TGTGCCAGCAGTTTAGCGCGAGGGCTCAGGTCTGGGGCCAACGTCCTGACTTTC. V gene TRBV12-3 or TRBV12-4 combines with J gene TRBJ2-6; a possible D gene is TRBD2 (5 bases). V lost 0 bases and J 1 base, leaving 13 bases between the germline ends. The CDR3 runs 18 residues.

There are many counts of this clonotype. The CDR3 sequence is CASSLQGPQETQYF. CDR3 bases: TGTGCCAGCAGTTTGCAAGGGCCCCAAGAGACCCAGTACTTC. The chain joins TRBV28 to TRBJ2-5; the D is unclear. This CDR3 is built from 14 residues. Looked up from germline, CDR1 is MDHEN and CDR2 is SYDVKM. V lost 3 bases, J lost 1 base, and 9 bases lay in between. The full variable domain, in which reference TRBV28 and TRBJ2-5 provide the parts outside the CDR3, is DVKVTQSSRYLVKRTGEKVFLECVQDMDHENMFWYRQDPGLGLRLIYFSYDVKMKEKGDIPEGYSVSREKKERFSLILESASTNQTSMYLCASSLQGPQETQYFGPGTRLLVL.

This clonotype was counted at least ten times. V usage is TRBV7-8 and J usage is TRBJ2-5; 8 positions agree with TRBD2. The CDR3 consists of 16 residues. V dropped 5 bases and J dropped 5; count of bases not matched to a gene: 13. CDR1 is SGHVS and CDR2 is FQNEAQ in the germline V gene. The CDR3 is CASSPGREVFSETQYF. CDR3 coding DNA: TGTGCCAGCAGCCCGGGGCGGGAGGTCTTTTCGGAGACCCAGTACTTC.

The V call is TRBV28, the J call TRBJ2-1, with D unclear. This CDR3 spans 14 amino acids. CDR1 and CDR2 from the germline V gene are MDHEN and SYDVKM. V lost 7 bases and J 0 bases, leaving 10 bases between the germline ends. CDR3 in DNA: TGTGCCAGCACCGACCCAAGCTCCTACAATGAGCAGTTCTTC. Protein: CASTDPSSYNEQFF.

This clonotype has a count of ten or more. V and J are TRBV24-1 and TRBJ2-7; 7 nucleotides match TRBD1. After removal of 10 bases from V and 2 bases from J, the junction contained 4 bases not matched to a gene. CDR3 size: 12 residues. Germline CDR1 reads KGHDR; CDR2 reads SFDVKD. The CDR3: CATGQDPYEQYF. The CDR3 nucleotides read TGTGCCACTGGACAGGATCCCTACGAGCAGTACTTC.

The chain is built from TRBV7-9 and TRBJ1-6, with a possible D match to TRBD1 (6 bases). Trimming pared 2 bases from V and 5 bases from J, leaving 13 bases between. The CDR3 spans 16 residues. Germline V gene sequence: CDR1 SEHNR, CDR2 FQNEAQ (reference sequence). DNA for the CDR3: TGTGCCAGCAGCTTATCAGGGGCCACTCATAATTCACCCCTCCACTTT. Amino acid sequence: CASSLSGATHNSPLHF.

The table lists this clonotype with many counts. The chain is built from TRBV12-3 or TRBV12-4 and TRBJ2-2, with D possibly called TRBD1 or TRBD2 (5 bases each). The CDR3 is made up of 14 amino acids. Between the trimmed V and J ends, which lost 7 bases and 1 base, there was a span of 10 bases. The DNA of the CDR3 is TGTGCCAGCAACCGGGGCAGGAACACCGGGGAGCTGTTTTTT. Protein: CASNRGRNTGELFF.

This clonotype was counted at least ten times. The rearrangement links TRBV10-2 to TRBJ2-7; D may be TRBD1 or TRBD2 (6 bases each). Germline CDR1 and CDR2: WSHSY and SAAADI. This CDR3 spans 11 amino acids. V was pared by 10 bases and J by 10 bases, with 17 bases between. The CDR3 bases are TGCGCCACCCGCGAGAGGGGGGTACAGTACTTC. It is translated as CATRERGVQYF.

This clonotype was counted a few times. The chain links TRBV19 to TRBJ1-6; unclear D gene. Deletions cut 3 bases from V and 8 bases from J, with 8 bases between. Germline V gene sequence: CDR1 LNHDA, CDR2 SQIVND (reference sequence). The CDR3 loop spans 13 amino acids. This CDR3 is CASSIDGYSPLHF. CDR3 nucleotide sequence: TGTGCCAGTAGTATCGATGGATATTCACCCCTCCACTTT. The complete variable domain, with remaining parts taken from reference TRBV19 and TRBJ1-6, reads DGGITQSPKYLFRKEGQNVTLSCEQNLNHDAMYWYRQDPGQGLRLIYYSQIVNDFQKGDIAEGYSVSREKKESFPLTVTSAQKNPTAFYLCASSIDGYSPLHFGNGTRLTVT.

In its sample, this clonotype was seen many times. The V call is TRBV15, the J call TRBJ2-7; the D gene could be TRBD1 or TRBD2 (5 bases each). The ends were cut back, 0 bases at V and 0 bases at J, with 15 bases in the middle. The CDR3 length is 17 residues. Germline V gene lookup returns CDR1 LNHNV and CDR2 YYDKDF (reference sequence). The CDR3: CATSRDDWDVNSYEQYF. DNA of the CDR3: TGTGCCACCAGCAGAGACGACTGGGACGTAAACTCCTACGAGCAGTACTTC. Looking up the rest from reference TRBV15 and TRBJ2-7 gives the full variable domain: DAMVIQNPRYQVTQFGKPVTLSCSQTLNHNVMYWYQQKSSQAPKLLFHYYDKDFNNEADTPDNFQSRRPNTSFCFLDIRSPGLGDTAMYLCATSRDDWDVNSYEQYFGPGTRLTVT.

Comment on this clonotype: This may arise from a read error, as a much more abundant clone is one base away. Without the conserved terminal phenylalanine or tryptophan, this CDR3 likely stems from a read error. V usage is TRBV28 and J usage is TRBJ2-7; TRBD1 matches at 7 bases. V gave up 3 bases and J gave up 4 bases; unmatched junction bases: 6. This CDR3 comprises 14 residues. Germline V gene lookup returns CDR1 MDHEN and CDR2 SYDVKM. The CDR3 loop is CASSLGTETYEQYL. CDR3 bases: TGTGCCAGCAGTTTGGGGACAGAGACTTACGAGCAGTACCTC.